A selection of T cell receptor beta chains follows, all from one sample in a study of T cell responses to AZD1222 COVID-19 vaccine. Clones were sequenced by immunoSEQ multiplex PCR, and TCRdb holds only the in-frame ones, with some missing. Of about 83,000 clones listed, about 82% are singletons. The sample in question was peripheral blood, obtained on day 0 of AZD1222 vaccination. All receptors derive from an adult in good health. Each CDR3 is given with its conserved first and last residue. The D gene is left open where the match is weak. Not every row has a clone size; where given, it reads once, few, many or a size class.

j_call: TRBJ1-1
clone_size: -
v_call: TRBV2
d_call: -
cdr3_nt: TGTGCCAGCATCCGAAGCCAGAAGAACACTGAAGCTTTCTTT
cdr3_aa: CASIRSQKNTEAFF

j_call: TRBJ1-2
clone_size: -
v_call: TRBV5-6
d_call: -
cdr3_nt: TGTGCCAGCAGCTTGGGAGGGGAGTACTATGGCTACACCTTC
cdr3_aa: CASSLGGEYYGYTF

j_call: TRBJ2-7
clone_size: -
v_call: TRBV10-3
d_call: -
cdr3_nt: TGTGCCATCAGTGAAGACAGGACCTTCTACGAGCAGTACTTC
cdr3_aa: CAISEDRTFYEQYF

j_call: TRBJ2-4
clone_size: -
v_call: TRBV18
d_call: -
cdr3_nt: TGTGCCAGCTCACCCATCGGAGCCAAAAACATTCAGTACTTC
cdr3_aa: CASSPIGAKNIQYF

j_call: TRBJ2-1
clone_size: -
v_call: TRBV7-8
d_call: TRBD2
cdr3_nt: TGTGCCAGCAGCTTAAATTTTGGACTAGCAGCGAGCTCCTACAATGAGCAGTTCTTC
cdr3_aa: CASSLNFGLAASSYNEQFF

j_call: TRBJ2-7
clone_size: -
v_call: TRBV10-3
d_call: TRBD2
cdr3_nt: TGTGCCATCAGTCCCACAACTAGCGGGGGGGCAGAGGAGCAGTACTTC
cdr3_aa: CAISPTTSGGAEEQYF

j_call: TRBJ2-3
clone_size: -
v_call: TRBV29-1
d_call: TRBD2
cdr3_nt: TGCAGCGGCAAGCCGGGACTAGCGGGCACAGATACGCAGTATTTT
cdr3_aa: CSGKPGLAGTDTQYF

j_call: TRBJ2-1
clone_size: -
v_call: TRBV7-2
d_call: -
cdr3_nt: TGTGCCAGCAGCCTCCCAGGCTTCTACAATGAGCAGTTCTTC
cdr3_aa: CASSLPGFYNEQFF

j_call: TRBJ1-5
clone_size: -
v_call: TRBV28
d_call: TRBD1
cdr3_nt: TGTGCCAGCAGACCGGCCCAGGGGGATCAGCCCCAGCATTTT
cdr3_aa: CASRPAQGDQPQHF

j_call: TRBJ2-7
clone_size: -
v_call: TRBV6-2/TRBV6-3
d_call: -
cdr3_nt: TGTGCCAGCAGTGAGACTCGAGGGAGCGGATACGAGCAGTACTTC
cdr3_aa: CASSETRGSGYEQYF

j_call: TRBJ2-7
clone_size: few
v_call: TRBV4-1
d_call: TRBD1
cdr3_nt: TGCGCCAGCAGCTTTACAGGGGAAGGCTACGAGCAGTACTTC
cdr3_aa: CASSFTGEGYEQYF

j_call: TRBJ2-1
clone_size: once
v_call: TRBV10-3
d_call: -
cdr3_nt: TGTGCCATCAGTGATTTAGCGAAAAACAATGAGCAGTTCTTC
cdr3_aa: CAISDLAKNNEQFF

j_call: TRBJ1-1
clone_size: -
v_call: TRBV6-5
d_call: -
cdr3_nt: TGTGCCAGCAGTCAACTTTTTGGCACTGAAGCTTTCTTT
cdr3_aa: CASSQLFGTEAFF

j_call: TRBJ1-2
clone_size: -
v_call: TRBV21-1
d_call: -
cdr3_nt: TGTGCCAGCAGCCCTGCGGGACAAGCCCTTCTTAACTATGGCTACACCTTC
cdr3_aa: CASSPAGQALLNYGYTF

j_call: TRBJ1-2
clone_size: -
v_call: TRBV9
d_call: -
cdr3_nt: TGTGCCAGCAGCGTAGCTTCGAGGGGGGGGCTTGGCTACACCTTC
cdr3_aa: CASSVASRGGLGYTF

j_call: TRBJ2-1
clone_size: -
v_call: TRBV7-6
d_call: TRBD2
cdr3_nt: TGTGCCAGCAGCAACCCTAGCGGAAGCTCCTACAATGAGCAGTTCTTC
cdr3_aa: CASSNPSGSSYNEQFF